The rows below give T cell receptor beta chains drawn from one sample of a study of blood T cell repertoires in COVID-19. Data came from immunoSEQ multiplex PCR; TCRdb stores just in-frame clones and leaves some out. The sample has about 60,000 clones; around four fifths are singletons. Sample: peripheral blood. The receptors shown here come from a man aged 25 to 40 with COVID-19, enrolled during active disease. Both conserved end residues are trimmed from each CDR3.

TRBJ2-1 | TRBV24-1 | ATSDPDRGPYNEQF
TRBJ1-2 | TRBV27 | ASPEGRDRGSDYGYT
TRBJ2-3 | TRBV19 | ASSMIRGADTQY
TRBJ2-1 | TRBV6-5 | ASSLLRLGGNEQF
TRBJ2-2 | TRBV2 | ASSQDRFTGELF
TRBJ1-1 | TRBV19 | ASSMVRATEAF
TRBJ2-3 | TRBV30 | AWSGNILDTDTQY
TRBJ2-7 | TRBV11-1 | ASSFAYEQY
TRBJ2-2 | TRBV7-2 | ASSLQATTGELF
TRBJ1-2 | TRBV11-1 | ASSPRTGANYGYT
TRBJ2-3 | TRBV19 | ASSIDRGTSGSGRADTQY
TRBJ2-3 | TRBV7-2 | ASSTGLAKGDTQY
TRBJ2-7 | TRBV28 | ASSLWGQLYEQY
TRBJ2-3 | TRBV11-2 | ASSLSDGDTQY
TRBJ1-4 | TRBV2 | ASTRDSNEKLF
TRBJ2-1 | TRBV7-9 | ASIDQGVEQF
TRBJ1-6 | TRBV6-6 | TSSLGGSYNSPLH
TRBJ1-4 | TRBV29-1 | SVESRGQEKLF